This T cell receptor (beta chain) appears in the sequencing data of a study of blood T cell repertoires in COVID-19. Study context: Sources were T cells, B-cell-depleted T cells, or PBMCs; the material itself was cDNA or gDNA.

After removal of 10 bases from V and 10 bases from J, the junction contained 11 bases not matched to a gene. Per germline, CDR1 WNHNN and CDR2 SYGVQD (reference sequence). The CDR3 is made up of 13 amino acids. In the authors' workflow: Reference gene primers were amplified, and this amplification served to estimate nucleated cell counts. Produced via immunoSEQ multiplex PCR; TCRdb's table is partial and in-frame only. The V and J calls and clone size were taken over from that table, and D and trimming were inferred from the DNA. The table includes 300,000 to 400,000 clones, 88% detected once. Material: peripheral blood. The TCR comes from a woman aged 65 to 85 with COVID-19, enrolled during active disease. The chain links TRBV10-1 to TRBJ1-4; 8 bases agree with TRBD1. The CDR3 DNA reads as TGCGCCACCTCGATGGACAGGGAGGGAAAACTGTTTTTT. This codes for CATSMDREGKLFF.